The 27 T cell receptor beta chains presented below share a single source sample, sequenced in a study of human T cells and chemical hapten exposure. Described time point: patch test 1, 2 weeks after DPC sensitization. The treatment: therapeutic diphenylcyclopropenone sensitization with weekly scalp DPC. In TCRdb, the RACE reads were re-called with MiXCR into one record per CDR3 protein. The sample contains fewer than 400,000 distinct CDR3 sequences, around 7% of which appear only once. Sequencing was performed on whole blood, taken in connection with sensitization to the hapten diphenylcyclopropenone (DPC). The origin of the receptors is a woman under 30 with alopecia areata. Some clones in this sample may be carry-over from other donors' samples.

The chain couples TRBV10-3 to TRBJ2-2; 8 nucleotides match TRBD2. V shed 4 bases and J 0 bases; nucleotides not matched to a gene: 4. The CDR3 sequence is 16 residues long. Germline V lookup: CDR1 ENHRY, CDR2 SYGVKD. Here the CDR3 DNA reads TGTGCCATCAGTGCGAGCGGGGGAACGAACACCGGGGAGCTGTTTTTT. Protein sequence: CAISASGGTNTGELFF.

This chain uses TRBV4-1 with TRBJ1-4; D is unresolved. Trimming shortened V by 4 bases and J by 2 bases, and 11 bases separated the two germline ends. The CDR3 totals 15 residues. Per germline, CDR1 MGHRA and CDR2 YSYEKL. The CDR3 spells CASSPPTGTNEKLFF. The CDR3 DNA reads TGCGCCAGCAGCCCCCCCACCGGGACTAATGAAAAACTGTTTTTT.

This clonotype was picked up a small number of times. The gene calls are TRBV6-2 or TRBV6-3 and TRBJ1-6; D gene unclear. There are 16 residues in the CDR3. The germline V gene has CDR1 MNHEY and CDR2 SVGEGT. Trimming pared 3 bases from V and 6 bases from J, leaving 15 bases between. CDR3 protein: CASSYRDHLSNSPLHF. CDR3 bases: TGTGCCAGCAGTTATCGGGATCATCTTTCTAATTCACCCCTCCACTTT.

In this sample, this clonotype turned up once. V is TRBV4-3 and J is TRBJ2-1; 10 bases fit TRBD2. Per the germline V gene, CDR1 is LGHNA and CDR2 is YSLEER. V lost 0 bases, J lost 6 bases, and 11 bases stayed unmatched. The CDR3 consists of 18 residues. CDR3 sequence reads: CASSQESPGSGGRNEQFF. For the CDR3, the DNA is TGCGCCAGCAGCCAAGAATCCCCTGGTAGCGGGGGGCGCAATGAGCAGTTCTTC.

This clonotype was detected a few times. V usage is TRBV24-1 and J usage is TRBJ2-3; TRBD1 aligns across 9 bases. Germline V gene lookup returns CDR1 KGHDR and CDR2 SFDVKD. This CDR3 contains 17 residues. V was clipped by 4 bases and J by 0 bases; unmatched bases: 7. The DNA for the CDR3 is TGTGCCACCAGTGACTCAGACAGGGGGGAGAGCACAGATACGCAGTATTTT. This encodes CATSDSDRGESTDTQYF.

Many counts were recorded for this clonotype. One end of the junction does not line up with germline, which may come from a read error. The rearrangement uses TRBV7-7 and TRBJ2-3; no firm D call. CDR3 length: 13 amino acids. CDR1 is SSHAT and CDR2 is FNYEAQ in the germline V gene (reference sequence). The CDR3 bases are TGTGCTAGCAGCCTAAGCCCACGGGATACGCAGTATTTT. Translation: CASSLSPRDTQYF.

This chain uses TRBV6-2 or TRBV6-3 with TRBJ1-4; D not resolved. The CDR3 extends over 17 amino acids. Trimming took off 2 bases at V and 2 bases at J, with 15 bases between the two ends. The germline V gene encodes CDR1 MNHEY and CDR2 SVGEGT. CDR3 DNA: TGTGCCAGCAGTTACGATGGAGAGTACGCCACTAATGAAAAACTGTTTTTT. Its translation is CASSYDGEYATNEKLFF.

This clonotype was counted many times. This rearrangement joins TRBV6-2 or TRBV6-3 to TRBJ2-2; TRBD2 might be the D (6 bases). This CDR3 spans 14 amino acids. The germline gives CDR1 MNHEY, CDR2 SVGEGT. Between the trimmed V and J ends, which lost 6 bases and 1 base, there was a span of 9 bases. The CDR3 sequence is CASRWGVNTGELFF. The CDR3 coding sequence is TGTGCCAGCAGATGGGGGGTGAACACCGGGGAGCTGTTTTTT.

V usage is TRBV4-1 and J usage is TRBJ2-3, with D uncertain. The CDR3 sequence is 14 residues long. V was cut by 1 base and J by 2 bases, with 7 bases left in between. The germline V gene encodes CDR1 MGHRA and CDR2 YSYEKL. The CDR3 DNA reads TGCGCCAGCAGCCAAGGAGGTTACACAGATACGCAGTATTTT. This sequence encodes CASSQGGYTDTQYF.

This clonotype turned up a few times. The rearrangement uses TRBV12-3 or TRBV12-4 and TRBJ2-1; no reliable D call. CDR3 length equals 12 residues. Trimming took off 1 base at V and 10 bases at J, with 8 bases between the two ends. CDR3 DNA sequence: TGTGCCAGCAGTTTAGGGCCCCTGGAGCAGTTCTTC. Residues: CASSLGPLEQFF.

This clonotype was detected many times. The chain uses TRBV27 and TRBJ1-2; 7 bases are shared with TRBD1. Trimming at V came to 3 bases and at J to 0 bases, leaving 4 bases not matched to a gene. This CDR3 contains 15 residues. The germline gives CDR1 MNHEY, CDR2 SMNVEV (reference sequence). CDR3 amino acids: CASSFIDRANYGYTF. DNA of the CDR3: TGTGCCAGCAGTTTTATAGACAGGGCTAACTATGGCTACACCTTC.

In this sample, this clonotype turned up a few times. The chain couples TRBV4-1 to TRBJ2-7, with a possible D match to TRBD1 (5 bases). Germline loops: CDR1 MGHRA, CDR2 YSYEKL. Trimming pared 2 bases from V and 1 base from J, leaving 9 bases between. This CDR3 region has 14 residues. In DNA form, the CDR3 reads TGCGCCAGCAGCCAACTCGCAGGGTCCTACGAGCAGTACTTC. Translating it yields CASSQLAGSYEQYF.

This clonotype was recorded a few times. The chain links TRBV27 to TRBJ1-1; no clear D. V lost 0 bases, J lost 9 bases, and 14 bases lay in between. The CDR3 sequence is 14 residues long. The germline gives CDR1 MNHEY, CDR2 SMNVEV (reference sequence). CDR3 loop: CASSLSTVSRQAFF. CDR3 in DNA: TGTGCCAGCAGTTTATCCACAGTGTCGCGGCAAGCTTTCTTT.

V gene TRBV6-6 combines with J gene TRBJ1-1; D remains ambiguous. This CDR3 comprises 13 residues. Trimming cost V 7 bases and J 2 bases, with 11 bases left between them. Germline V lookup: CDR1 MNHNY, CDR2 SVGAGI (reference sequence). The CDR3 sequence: CASINRGNTEAFF. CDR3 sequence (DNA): TGTGCCAGCATAAACAGAGGCAACACTGAAGCTTTCTTT.

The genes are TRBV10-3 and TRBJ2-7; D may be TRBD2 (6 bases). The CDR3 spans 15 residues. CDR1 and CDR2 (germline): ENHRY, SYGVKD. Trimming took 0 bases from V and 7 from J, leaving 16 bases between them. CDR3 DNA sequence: TGTGCCATCAGTGAGTCGCCCGGAGGGCTCCGGGAGCAGTACTTC. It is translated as CAISESPGGLREQYF.

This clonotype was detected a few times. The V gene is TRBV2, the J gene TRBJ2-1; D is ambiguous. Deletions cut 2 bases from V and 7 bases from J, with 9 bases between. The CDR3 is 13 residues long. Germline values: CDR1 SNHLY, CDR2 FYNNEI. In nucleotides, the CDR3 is TGTGCCAGCAGTGAAAACAGCCTTAATGAGCAGTTCTTC. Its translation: CASSENSLNEQFF.

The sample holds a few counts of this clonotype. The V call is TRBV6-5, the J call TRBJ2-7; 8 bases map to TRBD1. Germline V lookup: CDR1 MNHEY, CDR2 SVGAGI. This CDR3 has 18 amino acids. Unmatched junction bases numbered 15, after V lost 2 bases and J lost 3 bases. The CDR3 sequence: CASSYRDRRGKTYYEQYF. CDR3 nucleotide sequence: TGTGCCAGCAGTTACAGGGACAGGAGGGGGAAAACTTACTACGAGCAGTACTTC.

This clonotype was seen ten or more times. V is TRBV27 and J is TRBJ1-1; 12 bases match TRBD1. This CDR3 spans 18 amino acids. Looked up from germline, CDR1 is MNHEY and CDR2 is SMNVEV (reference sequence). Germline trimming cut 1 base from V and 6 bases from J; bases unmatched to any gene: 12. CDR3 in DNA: TGTGCCAGCAGTTTATATGGCCTGCCGGGACAGGGGGCCCCTGAAGCTTTCTTT. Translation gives CASSLYGLPGQGAPEAFF.

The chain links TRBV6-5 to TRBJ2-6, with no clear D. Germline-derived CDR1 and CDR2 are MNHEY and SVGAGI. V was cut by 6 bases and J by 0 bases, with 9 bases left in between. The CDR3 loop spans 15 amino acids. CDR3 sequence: CASRPPGSGANVLTF. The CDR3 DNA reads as TGTGCCAGCAGACCTCCCGGCTCTGGGGCCAACGTCCTGACTTTC.

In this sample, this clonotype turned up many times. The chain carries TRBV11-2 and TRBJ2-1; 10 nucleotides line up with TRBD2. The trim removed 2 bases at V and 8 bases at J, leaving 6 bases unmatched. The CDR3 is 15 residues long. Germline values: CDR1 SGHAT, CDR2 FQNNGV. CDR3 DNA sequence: TGTGCCAGCAGCTTAACTAGCGGGGTGGGGGATGAGCAGTTCTTC. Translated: CASSLTSGVGDEQFF.

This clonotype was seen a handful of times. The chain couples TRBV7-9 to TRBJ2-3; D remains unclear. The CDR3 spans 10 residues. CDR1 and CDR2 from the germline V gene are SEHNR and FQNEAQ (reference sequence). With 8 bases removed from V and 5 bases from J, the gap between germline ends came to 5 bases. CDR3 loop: CASLGDTQYF. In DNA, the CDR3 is TGTGCCAGCCTGGGAGATACGCAGTATTTT. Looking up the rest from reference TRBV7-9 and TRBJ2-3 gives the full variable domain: DTGVSQNPRHKITKRGQNVTFRCDPISEHNRLYWYRQTLGQGPEFLTYFQNEAQLEKSRLLSDRFSAERPKGSFSTLEIQRTEQGDSAMYLCASLGDTQYFGPGTRLTVL.

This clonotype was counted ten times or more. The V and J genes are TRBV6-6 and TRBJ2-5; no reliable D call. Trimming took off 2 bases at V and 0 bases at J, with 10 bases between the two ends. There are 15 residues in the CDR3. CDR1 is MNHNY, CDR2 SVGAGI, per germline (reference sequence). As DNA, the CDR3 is TGTGCCAGCAGTTACCCCGAAAGGTACCAAGAGACCCAGTACTTC. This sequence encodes CASSYPERYQETQYF.

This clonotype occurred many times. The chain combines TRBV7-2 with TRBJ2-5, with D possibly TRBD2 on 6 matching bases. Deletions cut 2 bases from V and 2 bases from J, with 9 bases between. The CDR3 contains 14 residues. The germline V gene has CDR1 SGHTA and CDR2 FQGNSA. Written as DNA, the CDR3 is TGTGCCAGCAGCTTAATGGAGGGGCAAGAGACCCAGTACTTC. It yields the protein CASSLMEGQETQYF.

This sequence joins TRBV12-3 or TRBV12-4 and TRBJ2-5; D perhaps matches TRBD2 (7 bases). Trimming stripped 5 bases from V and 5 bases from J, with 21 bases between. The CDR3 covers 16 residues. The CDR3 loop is CASSPRPWGGGETQYF. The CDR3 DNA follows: TGTGCCAGCAGTCCCCGCCCGTGGGGGGGCGGTGAGACCCAGTACTTC.

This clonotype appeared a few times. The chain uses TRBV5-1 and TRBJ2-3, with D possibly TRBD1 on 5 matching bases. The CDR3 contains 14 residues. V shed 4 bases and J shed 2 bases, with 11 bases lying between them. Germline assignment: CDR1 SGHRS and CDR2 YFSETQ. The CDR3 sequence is CASSLMTDTDTQYF. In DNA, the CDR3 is TGCGCCAGCAGCCTAATGACAGACACAGATACGCAGTATTTT.

CDR3 sequence reads: CASKSYGEKLFF. DNA of the CDR3: TGTGCCAGCAAGTCCTACGGTGAAAAACTGTTTTTT. This chain joins TRBV2 and TRBJ1-4; the D is unclear. The CDR3 has 12 amino acids. Germline CDR1 and CDR2: SNHLY and FYNNEI. V was cut by 7 bases and J by 7 bases, with 10 bases left in between.

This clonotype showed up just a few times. For the CDR3, the DNA is TGTGCCAGCAGGGAACATAGCGGGGGAAAGTTGACAGATACGCAGTATTTT. Encoded protein: CASREHSGGKLTDTQYF. The chain uses TRBV3-1 and TRBJ2-3; 9 nucleotides align to TRBD2. This CDR3 comprises 17 residues. CDR1 and CDR2 from the germline V gene are LGHDT and YNNKEL (reference sequence). V shed 6 bases and J 3 bases; nucleotides not matched to a gene: 13.